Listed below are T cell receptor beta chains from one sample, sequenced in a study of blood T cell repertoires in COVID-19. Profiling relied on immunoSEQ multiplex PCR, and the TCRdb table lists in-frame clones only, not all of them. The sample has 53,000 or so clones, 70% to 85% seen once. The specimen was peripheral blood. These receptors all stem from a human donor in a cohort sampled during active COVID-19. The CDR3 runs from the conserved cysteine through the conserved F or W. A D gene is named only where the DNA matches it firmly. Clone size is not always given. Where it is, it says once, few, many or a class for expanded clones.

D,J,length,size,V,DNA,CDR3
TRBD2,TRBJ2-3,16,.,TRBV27,TGTGCCAGCAGCCGCTTTCTAGCGGGGATCACAGATACGCAGTATTTT,CASSRFLAGITDTQYF
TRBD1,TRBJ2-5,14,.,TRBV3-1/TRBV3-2,TGTGCCAGCAGCCAAGCATACAGGGGGGAGACCCAGTACTTC,CASSQAYRGETQYF
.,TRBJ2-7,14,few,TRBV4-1,TGCGCCAGCAGCCAAGATGTGGGCCTAAACGAGCAGTACTTC,CASSQDVGLNEQYF
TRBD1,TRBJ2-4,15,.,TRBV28,TGTGCCAGCAGTAAACAGGGGTCCTCCTTGAGCATTCAGTACTTC,CASSKQGSSLSIQYF
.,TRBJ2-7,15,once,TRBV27,TGTGCCAGCAGAATGACAGCAATCGATGGGGACGAGCAGTACTTC,CASRMTAIDGDEQYF
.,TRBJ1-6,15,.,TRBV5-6,TGTGCCAGCAGCTGGGAGGGGGGGTATAATTCACCCCTCCACTTT,CASSWEGGYNSPLHF
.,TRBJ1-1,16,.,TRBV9,TGTGCCAGCAGCGTGGGGCTGACAGCCATGAACACTGAAGCTTTCTTT,CASSVGLTAMNTEAFF
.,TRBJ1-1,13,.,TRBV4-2,TGTGCCAGCAGCCTACAGAAGAACACTGAAGCTTTCTTT,CASSLQKNTEAFF
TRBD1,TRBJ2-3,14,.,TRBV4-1,TGCGCCAGCAGCTGGGGACAGGGCACAGATACGCAGTATTTT,CASSWGQGTDTQYF
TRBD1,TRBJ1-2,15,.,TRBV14,TGTGCCAGCAGCCAACAACAGGGGGCTCGCTATGGCTACACCTTC,CASSQQQGARYGYTF
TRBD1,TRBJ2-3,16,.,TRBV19,TGTGCCAGTAGTTACTCTGCAGGGGGTTTCGCAGATACGCAGTATTTT,CASSYSAGGFADTQYF
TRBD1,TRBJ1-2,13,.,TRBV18,TGTGCCAGCTCTCCCGGGACAGGGAACGGCTACACCTTC,CASSPGTGNGYTF
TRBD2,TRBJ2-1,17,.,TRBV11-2,TGTGCCAGCAGCTTAGAAGCGCTAGCGGGGGTCAGGAATGAGCAGTTCTTC,CASSLEALAGVRNEQFF
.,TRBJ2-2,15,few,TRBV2,TGTGCCAGCAGTGTCGGCGGACAGAACACCGGGGAGCTGTTTTTT,CASSVGGQNTGELFF
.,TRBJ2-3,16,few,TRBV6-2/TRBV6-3,TGTGCCAGCAGTACCTGGGAACGGGAAAGCACAGATACGCAGTATTTT,CASSTWERESTDTQYF
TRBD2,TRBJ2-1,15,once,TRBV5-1,TGCGCCAGCAGCTTGGTTGCGGGAGGGAACAATGAGCAGTTCTTC,CASSLVAGGNNEQFF
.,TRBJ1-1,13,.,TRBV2,TGTGCCAGCAGTGCCAGTCCTAACACTGAAGCTTTCTTT,CASSASPNTEAFF
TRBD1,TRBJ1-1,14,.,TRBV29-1,TGCAGCGCCACCGAAGACAGGGTGAACACTGAAGCTTTCTTT,CSATEDRVNTEAFF
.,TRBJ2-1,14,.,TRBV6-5,TGTGCCAGCAGTTTTTTAGGCCAATACAATGAGCGGTTCTTC,CASSFLGQYNERFF
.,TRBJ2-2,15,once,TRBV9,TGTGCCAGCAGCGTAGGAGGGGGGAACACCGGGGAGCTGTTTTTT,CASSVGGGNTGELFF
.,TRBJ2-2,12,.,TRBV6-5,TGTGCCAGCAGTCGCCAGACCGGGGAGCTGTTTTTT,CASSRQTGELFF
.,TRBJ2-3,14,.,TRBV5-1,TGCGCCAGCAGCTTCACCAGTTACAGGGATACGCAGTATTTT,CASSFTSYRDTQYF
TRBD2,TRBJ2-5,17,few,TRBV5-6,TGTGCCAGCAGCTCCCTCGCGGGGGGTACCTTCCAAGAGACCCAGTACTTC,CASSSLAGGTFQETQYF